Here is one T cell receptor (beta chain) with its context. Antigen unknown. The data were produced by immunoSEQ multiplex PCR, yet TCRdb's version contains in-frame clones alone and is incomplete. The sample records hundreds of thousands of clones, around 92% being singletons. CDR3 length equals 15 residues. V was trimmed by 3 bases and J by 3 bases, leaving 14 bases between them. Germline V gene data show CDR1 as ENHRY and CDR2 as SYGVKD. The data are from a study of shared clonotypes between healthy human individuals. Points from the study as a whole: Sequencing depth was expected to affect clonotype sharing among donors.

CD45RO negativity and positive selection for CCR7 defined naive CD8 cells, a population that excluded terminally differentiated effector memory CD45RA+ cells. This TCR was recovered from a man in his thirties or forties in good health. The chain couples TRBV10-3 to TRBJ1-2, with D possibly being TRBD1 (6 bases). Sequenced sample: naive CD8+ T cells sorted from blood. The CDR3 protein is CAISDSGAGYYGYTF. For the CDR3, the DNA is TGTGCCATCAGTGATTCAGGGGCGGGGTACTATGGCTACACCTTC.